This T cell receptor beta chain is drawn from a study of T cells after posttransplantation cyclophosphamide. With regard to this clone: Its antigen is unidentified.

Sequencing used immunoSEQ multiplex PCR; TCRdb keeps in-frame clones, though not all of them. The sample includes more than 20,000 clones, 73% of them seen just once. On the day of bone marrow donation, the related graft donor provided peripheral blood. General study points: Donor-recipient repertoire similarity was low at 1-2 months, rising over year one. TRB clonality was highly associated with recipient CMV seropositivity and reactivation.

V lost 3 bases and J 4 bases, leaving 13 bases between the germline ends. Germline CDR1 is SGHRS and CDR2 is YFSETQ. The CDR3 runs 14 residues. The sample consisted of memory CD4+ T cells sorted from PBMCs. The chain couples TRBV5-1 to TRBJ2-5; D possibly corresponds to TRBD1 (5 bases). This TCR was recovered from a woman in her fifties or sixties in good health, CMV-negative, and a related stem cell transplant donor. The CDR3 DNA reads TGCGCCAGCAGCTCCGGCAGACAGAGAGAGACCCAGTACTTC. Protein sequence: CASSSGRQRETQYF.